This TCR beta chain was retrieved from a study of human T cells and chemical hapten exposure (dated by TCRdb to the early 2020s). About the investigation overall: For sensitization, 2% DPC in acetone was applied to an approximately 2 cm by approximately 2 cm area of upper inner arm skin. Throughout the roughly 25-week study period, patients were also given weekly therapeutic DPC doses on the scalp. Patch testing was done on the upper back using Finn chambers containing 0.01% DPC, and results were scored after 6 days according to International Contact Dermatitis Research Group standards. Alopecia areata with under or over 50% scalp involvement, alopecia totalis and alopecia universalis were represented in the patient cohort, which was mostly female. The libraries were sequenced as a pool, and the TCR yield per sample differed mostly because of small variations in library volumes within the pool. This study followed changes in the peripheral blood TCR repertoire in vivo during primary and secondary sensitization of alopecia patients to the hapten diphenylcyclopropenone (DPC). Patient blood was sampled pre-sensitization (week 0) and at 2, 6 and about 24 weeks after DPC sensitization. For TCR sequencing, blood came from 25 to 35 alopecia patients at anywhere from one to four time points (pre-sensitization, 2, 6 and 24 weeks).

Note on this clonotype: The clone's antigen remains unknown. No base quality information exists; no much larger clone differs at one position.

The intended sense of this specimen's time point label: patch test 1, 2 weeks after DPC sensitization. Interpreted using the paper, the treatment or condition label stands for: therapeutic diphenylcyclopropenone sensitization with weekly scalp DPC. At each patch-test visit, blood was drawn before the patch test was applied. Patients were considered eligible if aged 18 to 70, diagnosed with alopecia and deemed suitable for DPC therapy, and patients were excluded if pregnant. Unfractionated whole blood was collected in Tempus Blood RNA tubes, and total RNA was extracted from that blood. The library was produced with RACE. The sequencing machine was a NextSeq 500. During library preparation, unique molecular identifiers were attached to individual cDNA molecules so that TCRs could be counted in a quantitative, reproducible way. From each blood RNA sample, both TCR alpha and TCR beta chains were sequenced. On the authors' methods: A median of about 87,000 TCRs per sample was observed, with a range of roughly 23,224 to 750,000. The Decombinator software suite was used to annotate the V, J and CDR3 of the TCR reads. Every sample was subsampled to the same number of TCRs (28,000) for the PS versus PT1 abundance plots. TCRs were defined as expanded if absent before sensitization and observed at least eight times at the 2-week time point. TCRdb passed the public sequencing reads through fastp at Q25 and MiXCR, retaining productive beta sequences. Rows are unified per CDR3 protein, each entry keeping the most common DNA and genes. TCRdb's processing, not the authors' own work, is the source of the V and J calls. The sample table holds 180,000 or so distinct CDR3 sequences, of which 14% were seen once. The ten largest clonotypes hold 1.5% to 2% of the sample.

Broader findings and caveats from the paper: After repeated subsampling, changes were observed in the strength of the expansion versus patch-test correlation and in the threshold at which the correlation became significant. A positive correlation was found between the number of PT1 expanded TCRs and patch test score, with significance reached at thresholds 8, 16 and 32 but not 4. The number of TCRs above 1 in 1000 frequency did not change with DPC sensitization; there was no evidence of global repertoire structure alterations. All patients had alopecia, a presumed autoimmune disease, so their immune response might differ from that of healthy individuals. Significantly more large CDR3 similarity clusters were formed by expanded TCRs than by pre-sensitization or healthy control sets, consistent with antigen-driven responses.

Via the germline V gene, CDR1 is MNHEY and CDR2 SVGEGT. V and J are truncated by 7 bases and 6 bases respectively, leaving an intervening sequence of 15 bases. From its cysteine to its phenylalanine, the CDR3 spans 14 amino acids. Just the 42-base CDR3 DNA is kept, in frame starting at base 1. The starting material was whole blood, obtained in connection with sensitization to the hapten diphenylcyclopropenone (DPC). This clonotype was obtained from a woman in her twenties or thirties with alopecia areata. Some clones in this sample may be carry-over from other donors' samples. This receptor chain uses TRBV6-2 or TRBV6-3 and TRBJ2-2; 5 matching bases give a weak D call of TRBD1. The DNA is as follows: TGTGCCAGCAACCAGGGTACAAGGTCCGGGGAGCTGTTTTTT. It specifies CASNQGTRSGELFF.